Following are 5 T cell receptor beta chains from one sample sequenced in a study of blood T cell repertoires in COVID-19. Clones were sequenced by immunoSEQ multiplex PCR, and TCRdb holds only the in-frame ones, with some missing. The data contain about 140,000 clones, almost 80% of them singletons. Sequenced sample: PBMCs or T cells enriched from blood (not recorded which). These receptors were obtained from a woman between 45 and 60 years old who had recovered from COVID-19.

V is TRBV19 and J is TRBJ2-3; D might be TRBD1 (5 bases). Trimming shortened V by 0 bases and J by 3 bases, and 7 bases separated the two germline ends. The CDR3 consists of 14 residues. Germline CDR1 and CDR2: LNHDA and SQIVND (reference sequence). The CDR3 DNA follows: TGTGCCAGTAGTATAGACAGGGCGACAGATACGCAGTATTTT. Its protein is CASSIDRATDTQYF. Complete variable domain (other parts from reference TRBV19 and TRBJ2-3): DGGITQSPKYLFRKEGQNVTLSCEQNLNHDAMYWYRQDPGQGLRLIYYSQIVNDFQKGDIAEGYSVSREKKESFPLTVTSAQKNPTAFYLCASSIDRATDTQYFGPGTRLTVL.

V usage is TRBV11-2 and J usage is TRBJ2-7; the D gene is possibly TRBD2 (6 bases). Looked up from germline, CDR1 is SGHAT and CDR2 is FQNNGV. The CDR3 contains 14 residues. Trimming removed 5 bases from V and 3 bases from J, with 14 bases in between. CDR3 residues: CASSPLGGIYEQYF. The CDR3 DNA reads TGTGCCAGCAGCCCCCTCGGGGGTATCTACGAGCAGTACTTC.

V usage is TRBV28 and J usage is TRBJ1-4; 9 bases fit TRBD1. V trimming: 4 bases; J trimming: 5 bases; junction bases outside the gene matches: 5. This CDR3 comprises 15 residues. Germline CDR1 is MDHEN and CDR2 is SYDVKM. Here the CDR3 reads CASSYRDRVNEKLFF. The CDR3 DNA is TGTGCCAGCAGTTACCGGGACAGGGTAAATGAAAAACTGTTTTTT.

The V and J genes are TRBV24-1 and TRBJ2-1, with TRBD2 matching 11 bases. The junction had 2 bases not matched to a gene; V was cut back by 9 bases and J by 5 bases. The CDR3 runs to 13 residues. Germline assignment: CDR1 KGHDR and CDR2 SFDVKD. The CDR3 spells CATGTSGNNEQFF. The CDR3 nucleotides read TGTGCCACCGGGACTAGCGGAAACAATGAGCAGTTCTTC.

This chain links TRBV7-8 with TRBJ2-1, with 9 bases lining up with TRBD2. CDR3 size: 14 residues. Germline assignment: CDR1 SGHVS and CDR2 FQNEAQ. V shed 8 bases and J 3 bases; nucleotides not matched to a gene: 5. In DNA form, the CDR3 reads TGTGCCAGCGTCGGAGCGGGGGGCTACAATGAGCAGTTCTTC. Translating it yields CASVGAGGYNEQFF. The whole variable domain, filled in from reference TRBV7-8 and TRBJ2-1, reads GAGVSQSPRYKVAKRGQDVALRCDPISGHVSLFWYQQALGQGPEFLTYFQNEAQLDKSGLPSDRFFAERPEGSVSTLKIQRTQQEDSAVYLCASVGAGGYNEQFFGPGTRLTVL.